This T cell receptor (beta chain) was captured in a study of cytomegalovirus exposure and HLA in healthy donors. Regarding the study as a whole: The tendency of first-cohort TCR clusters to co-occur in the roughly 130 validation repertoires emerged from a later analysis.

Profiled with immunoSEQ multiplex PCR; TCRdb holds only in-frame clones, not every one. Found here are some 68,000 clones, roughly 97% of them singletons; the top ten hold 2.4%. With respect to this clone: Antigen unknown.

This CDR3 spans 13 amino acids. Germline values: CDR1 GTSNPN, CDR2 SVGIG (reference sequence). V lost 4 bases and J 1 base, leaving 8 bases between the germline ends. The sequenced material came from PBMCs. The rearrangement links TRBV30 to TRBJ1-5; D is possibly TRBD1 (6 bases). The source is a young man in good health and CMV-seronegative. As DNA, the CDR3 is TGTGCCTGGAACAGGGACAGCAATCAGCCCCAGCATTTT. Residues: CAWNRDSNQPQHF.